This T cell receptor beta chain was found in a study of shared clonotypes between healthy human individuals. Remarks on this clone: Additional DNA sequences in this sample encode the identical CDR3.

The repertoire was sequenced with immunoSEQ multiplex PCR; TCRdb's copy has only in-frame clones and lacks some. The sample includes a few million clones, 85% to 95% of them seen just once. CDR1 and CDR2 (germline): MGHDK, SYGVNS. The V gene end was trimmed by 7 bases and the J gene end by 1 base; junction bases not matched to a gene: 3. This CDR3 is 13 amino acids long. Sequencing was carried out using naive CD4+ T cells from PBMCs. Subset described: CD45RA+ positively selected. V is TRBV25-1 and J is TRBJ1-1, with 7 bases identical to TRBD1. This TCR was sampled from a man aged 18 to 35 in good health. Some clones in this sample may be carry-over from other donors' samples. CDR3 sequence reads: CASTGQPNTEAFF. The CDR3, as DNA: TGTGCCAGCACGGGACAGCCGAACACTGAAGCTTTCTTT. The whole variable domain, remainder taken from reference TRBV25-1 and TRBJ1-1, is EADIYQTPRYLVIGTGKKITLECSQTMGHDKMYWYQQDPGMELHLIHYSYGVNSTEKGDLSSESTVSRIRTEHFPLTLESARPSHTSQYLCASTGQPNTEAFFGQGTRLTVV.